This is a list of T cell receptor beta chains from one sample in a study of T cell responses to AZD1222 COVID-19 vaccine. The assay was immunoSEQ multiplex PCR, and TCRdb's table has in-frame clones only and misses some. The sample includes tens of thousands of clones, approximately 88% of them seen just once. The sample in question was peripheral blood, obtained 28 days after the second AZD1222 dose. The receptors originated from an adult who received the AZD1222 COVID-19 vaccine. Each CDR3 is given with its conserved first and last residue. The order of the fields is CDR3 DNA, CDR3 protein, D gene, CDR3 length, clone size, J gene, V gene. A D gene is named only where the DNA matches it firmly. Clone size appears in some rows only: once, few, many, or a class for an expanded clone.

DNA: TGTGCCAGCAGCTTAGTACCGGGGTACGCTGAAGCTTTCTTT
CDR3: CASSLVPGYAEAFF
D: -
length: 14
size: -
J: TRBJ1-1
V: TRBV11-2

DNA: TGTGCCAGCAGTTATGACCCAGGGCTAACTGAAGCTTTCTTT
CDR3: CASSYDPGLTEAFF
D: -
length: 14
size: few
J: TRBJ1-1
V: TRBV6-6

DNA: TGTGCCAGCAGGGACTCATTGAACACTGAAGCTTTCTTT
CDR3: CASRDSLNTEAFF
D: -
length: 13
size: -
J: TRBJ1-1
V: TRBV12-3/TRBV12-4

DNA: TGTGCCAGCAGCCGACTCCTTACAGATACGCAGTATTTT
CDR3: CASSRLLTDTQYF
D: -
length: 13
size: -
J: TRBJ2-3
V: TRBV12-3/TRBV12-4

DNA: TGCAGCGTTGGAGACAGGGGGCTACTTGCGGGTGGCTACACCTTC
CDR3: CSVGDRGLLAGGYTF
D: TRBD1
length: 15
size: -
J: TRBJ1-2
V: TRBV29-1

DNA: TGTGCCAGCAGCTACGCCGGGACGGAGAATCAGCCCCAGCATTTT
CDR3: CASSYAGTENQPQHF
D: -
length: 15
size: -
J: TRBJ1-5
V: TRBV7-2

DNA: TGTGCCACCAGCAGAGATCTCAGGGGAGATACGCAGTATTTT
CDR3: CATSRDLRGDTQYF
D: -
length: 14
size: -
J: TRBJ2-3
V: TRBV15

DNA: TGTGCCACCAGCAGAGGGAAGGGGCCGGGAGAAAAACTGTTTTTT
CDR3: CATSRGKGPGEKLFF
D: -
length: 15
size: -
J: TRBJ1-4
V: TRBV15

DNA: TGTGCCAGCAGCTTAGCGGGACTTGGTGTAGCAGATACGCAGTATTTT
CDR3: CASSLAGLGVADTQYF
D: -
length: 16
size: -
J: TRBJ2-3
V: TRBV7-2

DNA: TGTGCCAGCAGCTTGGGGACTAGCGGGGGGGCATTCGACGAGCAGTACTTC
CDR3: CASSLGTSGGAFDEQYF
D: TRBD2
length: 17
size: -
J: TRBJ2-7
V: TRBV5-5

DNA: TGTGCCAGCAGCACTCAAGTCGGGGGGCCCCCAGATACGCAGTATTTT
CDR3: CASSTQVGGPPDTQYF
D: -
length: 16
size: once
J: TRBJ2-3
V: TRBV7-9

DNA: TGTGCCAGCAGTTACGGGGTTTCTGTTCAACTTGAAAAACTGTTTTTT
CDR3: CASSYGVSVQLEKLFF
D: -
length: 16
size: -
J: TRBJ1-4
V: TRBV6-5

DNA: TGCGCCAGCAGCTTGGTTACAGCGGGGGACGAGCAGTACTTC
CDR3: CASSLVTAGDEQYF
D: TRBD2
length: 14
size: -
J: TRBJ2-7
V: TRBV5-1

DNA: TGTGCCAGCACGGGTCAAGAAAGAGAGACCCAGTACTTC
CDR3: CASTGQERETQYF
D: -
length: 13
size: -
J: TRBJ2-5
V: TRBV21-1

DNA: TGTGCCAGCAGCCTGACAGGGGGCGGGTATGGCTACACCTTC
CDR3: CASSLTGGGYGYTF
D: TRBD1
length: 14
size: -
J: TRBJ1-2
V: TRBV5-5

DNA: TGTGCCAGCAGCATAGACAGGGGAGACAATCAGCCCCAGCATTTT
CDR3: CASSIDRGDNQPQHF
D: TRBD1
length: 15
size: -
J: TRBJ1-5
V: TRBV5-5

DNA: TGTGCCAGCAGCACAGGACTAGCGGGGAGCACAGATACGCAGTATTTT
CDR3: CASSTGLAGSTDTQYF
D: TRBD2
length: 16
size: once
J: TRBJ2-3
V: TRBV9

DNA: TGTGCCAGCAGTGATCAGGGGATGACCTCCGTCCGCTCCTATAATTCACCCCTCCACTTT
CDR3: CASSDQGMTSVRSYNSPLHF
D: -
length: 20
size: -
J: TRBJ1-6
V: TRBV6-1

DNA: TGTGCCAGTAGTATAGAGATACAGGGAAACTATGGCTACACCTTC
CDR3: CASSIEIQGNYGYTF
D: -
length: 15
size: -
J: TRBJ1-2
V: TRBV19

DNA: TGCGCCAGCAGCCAAGATCATACGGCCAGGGCGAATTCACCCCTCCACTTT
CDR3: CASSQDHTARANSPLHF
D: -
length: 17
size: -
J: TRBJ1-6
V: TRBV4-3

DNA: TGTGCCAGCAGTCCCGCCGGGGGCACTGAAGCTTTCTTT
CDR3: CASSPAGGTEAFF
D: -
length: 13
size: -
J: TRBJ1-1
V: TRBV28

DNA: TGTGCCACCAGCAGAGGGCTTAGCTACGAGCAGTACTTC
CDR3: CATSRGLSYEQYF
D: -
length: 13
size: once
J: TRBJ2-7
V: TRBV15

DNA: TGCAGCGCCCTGACAGGGCGGGAGGCCGAGCAGTACTTC
CDR3: CSALTGREAEQYF
D: -
length: 13
size: -
J: TRBJ2-7
V: TRBV29-1

DNA: TGTGCCAGCAGCCCCGGCAGGGTAGCAGATACGCAGTATTTT
CDR3: CASSPGRVADTQYF
D: -
length: 14
size: -
J: TRBJ2-3
V: TRBV6-5

DNA: TGTGCCAGCAGCTCAGGAGCGGGCTCCTACGAGCAGTACTTC
CDR3: CASSSGAGSYEQYF
D: -
length: 14
size: -
J: TRBJ2-7
V: TRBV7-2

DNA: TGTGCCAGCACAGAAAAAATCATTCAGTACTTC
CDR3: CASTEKIIQYF
D: -
length: 11
size: once
J: TRBJ2-4
V: TRBV2

DNA: TGTGCCAGCAGAGGGGACACAGGTTTAGGCGGCTACACCTTC
CDR3: CASRGDTGLGGYTF
D: -
length: 14
size: once
J: TRBJ1-2
V: TRBV9

DNA: TGCGCCAGCAGCCAAGCGGGGCAACGGGGGGCAGATACGCAGTATTTT
CDR3: CASSQAGQRGADTQYF
D: TRBD2
length: 16
size: -
J: TRBJ2-3
V: TRBV4-1

DNA: TGTGCCAGCAGCCGGGACAGGGGGCTAGGCCAGCCCCAGCATTTT
CDR3: CASSRDRGLGQPQHF
D: TRBD1
length: 15
size: -
J: TRBJ1-5
V: TRBV7-8

DNA: TGTGCCAGCAGTGAACACGGTAATGAGCAGTTCTTC
CDR3: CASSEHGNEQFF
D: -
length: 12
size: -
J: TRBJ2-1
V: TRBV6-1

DNA: TGTGCCAGCAGCTTGGGGTCGACTAACTATGGCTACACCTTC
CDR3: CASSLGSTNYGYTF
D: -
length: 14
size: -
J: TRBJ1-2
V: TRBV5-6

DNA: TGCGCCAGCAGGTTAGGGGAACAGCTACTCACCGGGGAGCTGTTTTTT
CDR3: CASRLGEQLLTGELFF
D: -
length: 16
size: -
J: TRBJ2-2
V: TRBV5-1

DNA: TGTGCCAGTAGTATGGGGACAGGTTCCTACAATGAGCAGTTCTTC
CDR3: CASSMGTGSYNEQFF
D: TRBD1
length: 15
size: -
J: TRBJ2-1
V: TRBV19

DNA: TGTGCCAGCAGTTTAGGGAACACTGAAGCTTTCTTT
CDR3: CASSLGNTEAFF
D: -
length: 12
size: -
J: TRBJ1-1
V: TRBV28

DNA: TGCAGCGCCGGCAGGGCGGGGGAGGGGCAGTACTTC
CDR3: CSAGRAGEGQYF
D: TRBD2
length: 12
size: -
J: TRBJ2-7
V: TRBV29-1

DNA: TGCAGTGCCCCCCGGGATACGCAGTATTTT
CDR3: CSAPRDTQYF
D: -
length: 10
size: few
J: TRBJ2-3
V: TRBV20-1

DNA: TGTGCCAGCAGTTACTCAGCCGGGGATGGGTACAATCAGCCCCAGCATTTT
CDR3: CASSYSAGDGYNQPQHF
D: -
length: 17
size: -
J: TRBJ1-5
V: TRBV6-2/TRBV6-3

DNA: TGTGCCAGCTCACCTATATCCGGGGCCAACGTCCTGACTTTC
CDR3: CASSPISGANVLTF
D: -
length: 14
size: -
J: TRBJ2-6
V: TRBV18

DNA: TGTGCCAGTAGTATGGGACAGGGGATAACTTATGAAAAACTGTTTTTT
CDR3: CASSMGQGITYEKLFF
D: TRBD1
length: 16
size: few
J: TRBJ1-4
V: TRBV19

DNA: TGTGCCAGCGTTGGGGGCGGGGGAAACGCCGGGACCCAGTACTTC
CDR3: CASVGGGGNAGTQYF
D: -
length: 15
size: -
J: TRBJ2-5
V: TRBV28

DNA: TGTGCCAGCAGTGAGACAGGGCCGCATTCACCCCTCCACTTT
CDR3: CASSETGPHSPLHF
D: TRBD1
length: 14
size: once
J: TRBJ1-6
V: TRBV6-1

DNA: TGTGCCAGCACCCGATCGACAGCCATGAACACTGAAGCTTTCTTT
CDR3: CASTRSTAMNTEAFF
D: -
length: 15
size: -
J: TRBJ1-1
V: TRBV7-2

DNA: TGTGCCAGCGCCTGGGACGGGAATCAGCCCCAGCATTTT
CDR3: CASAWDGNQPQHF
D: -
length: 13
size: -
J: TRBJ1-5
V: TRBV18

DNA: TGTGCCACCTCAGACAGGGGGCACACTGAAGCTTTCTTT
CDR3: CATSDRGHTEAFF
D: TRBD1
length: 13
size: -
J: TRBJ1-1
V: TRBV19

DNA: TGCGCCAGCAGCCAAGGGCCTCGGACAGTGAGTGAAAAACTGTTTTTT
CDR3: CASSQGPRTVSEKLFF
D: -
length: 16
size: -
J: TRBJ1-4
V: TRBV4-3

DNA: TGTGCCAGCAGCCTTAGCGGGTCTGGCTACAATGAGCAGTTCTTC
CDR3: CASSLSGSGYNEQFF
D: TRBD2
length: 15
size: -
J: TRBJ2-1
V: TRBV7-9

DNA: TGTGCCATCAGTGAGTCCAGCCAAGAGACCCAGTACTTC
CDR3: CAISESSQETQYF
D: -
length: 13
size: -
J: TRBJ2-5
V: TRBV10-3

DNA: TGTGCCAGTAATATGGGGGACGAGCAGTTCTTC
CDR3: CASNMGDEQFF
D: -
length: 11
size: -
J: TRBJ2-1
V: TRBV11-2

DNA: TGTGCCAGCAGGATGGGGGGAGAGACCCAGTACTTC
CDR3: CASRMGGETQYF
D: -
length: 12
size: few
J: TRBJ2-5
V: TRBV12-3/TRBV12-4

DNA: TGTGCCAGCAGTTACTCCCCAGGGGGCTTTGGCTACACCTTC
CDR3: CASSYSPGGFGYTF
D: TRBD1
length: 14
size: -
J: TRBJ1-2
V: TRBV6-2/TRBV6-3

DNA: TGTGCCAGCAGCGTTATGGGGGAGGCAAACATTCAGTACTTC
CDR3: CASSVMGEANIQYF
D: -
length: 14
size: -
J: TRBJ2-4
V: TRBV9

DNA: TGTGCCAGCAGCCAAGGGACAGGGCCCCAAGGCGAGCAGTACTTC
CDR3: CASSQGTGPQGEQYF
D: TRBD1
length: 15
size: -
J: TRBJ2-7
V: TRBV3-1/TRBV3-2

DNA: TGTGCCAGCAGTCTTGGACGTATGAACACTGAAGCTTTCTTT
CDR3: CASSLGRMNTEAFF
D: -
length: 14
size: once
J: TRBJ1-1
V: TRBV3-1/TRBV3-2

DNA: TGCGCCAGCAGCCTGGGACAGGGAGCTGATTCACCCCTCCACTTT
CDR3: CASSLGQGADSPLHF
D: TRBD1
length: 15
size: -
J: TRBJ1-6
V: TRBV5-1

DNA: TGTGCCAGCAGCCAAGAGCCGCCCAGCTCCTATAATTCACCCCTCCACTTT
CDR3: CASSQEPPSSYNSPLHF
D: -
length: 17
size: -
J: TRBJ1-6
V: TRBV3-1/TRBV3-2

DNA: TGTGCCAGCAGCCCTGGACAGGACCGTATGAACACTGAAGCTTTCTTT
CDR3: CASSPGQDRMNTEAFF
D: TRBD1
length: 16
size: -
J: TRBJ1-1
V: TRBV7-9

DNA: TGTGCCAGTAGTATAGGAGGTCCCGGGGAGCTGTTTTTT
CDR3: CASSIGGPGELFF
D: -
length: 13
size: -
J: TRBJ2-2
V: TRBV19

DNA: TGCGCCAGCAGCCTGGCAATGGTGGGTGAAAAACTGTTTTTT
CDR3: CASSLAMVGEKLFF
D: -
length: 14
size: -
J: TRBJ1-4
V: TRBV5-1

DNA: TGTGCCATCAGTGAATACAGGGGACAGCCCCAGCATTTT
CDR3: CAISEYRGQPQHF
D: TRBD1
length: 13
size: -
J: TRBJ1-5
V: TRBV10-3